These 18 T cell receptor beta chains originate from one sample sequenced in a study of T-cell reconstitution after alpha-beta-depleted transplantation in children (dated by TCRdb to the mid-2010s). Library creation used PCR. Data came from an Illumina HiSeq 2500. TCR library preparation used molecular barcoding, with unique molecular identifiers applied to normalize quantification of the TCRbeta repertoire. TCRdb trimmed public reads at Q25 via fastp, called clones via MiXCR and kept in-frame beta chains. Each CDR3 protein appears once, grouped with its most common genes and DNA. This sample gives 70,000 to 95,000 distinct CDR3 sequences in total; over 9% of them show up just once. Jointly, the top ten make up about 15% of the sample. Specimen: PBMCs from the stem cell graft donor, collected from the stem cell graft. These receptors all come from a human donor who donated a stem cell graft to a child with inherited bone marrow failure.

This clonotype was seen repeatedly, ten times or more. The chain employs TRBV9 and TRBJ1-5; 9 bases map to TRBD1. V dropped 3 bases and J dropped 6; count of bases not matched to a gene: 13. Germline V gene data show CDR1 as SGDLS and CDR2 as YYNGEE. There are 17 residues in the CDR3. This chain's CDR3 is CASSGGGTGSQGQPQHF. In DNA, the CDR3 is TGTGCCAGCAGCGGAGGGGGGACAGGGTCGCAAGGTCAGCCCCAGCATTTT.

This clonotype has at least ten counts. This chain links TRBV5-1 with TRBJ1-1, with D possibly being TRBD1 (6 bases). The V end lost 3 bases, the J end lost 5 bases, and 17 bases lay between the germline ends. Germline V lookup: CDR1 SGHRS, CDR2 YFSETQ. The CDR3 contains 15 residues. As DNA, the CDR3 is TGCGCCAGCAGCTCAGGGAATCTGGGGGCAACTGAAGCTTTCTTT. Translated, it gives CASSSGNLGATEAFF.

This clonotype was seen many times. This chain joins TRBV5-1 and TRBJ1-1, with a weak D call TRBD1 (5 bases). CDR1 SGHRS and CDR2 YFSETQ come from the germline V gene. The CDR3 extends over 14 amino acids. The V and J ends lost 7 bases and 0 bases respectively, with 13 bases between them. The CDR3 reads CASGAGHLNTEAFF. The DNA for the CDR3 is TGCGCCAGCGGCGCCGGACATTTGAACACTGAAGCTTTCTTT.

This clonotype was seen repeatedly, ten times or more. This chain uses TRBV7-9 with TRBJ2-3; the D is unclear. Germline-derived CDR1 and CDR2 are SEHNR and FQNEAQ (reference sequence). The length of the CDR3 is 12 residues. Deletions cut 1 base from V and 5 bases from J, with 4 bases between. The DNA for the CDR3 is TGTGCCAGCAGCTTAGTAGGAGATACGCAGTATTTT. As protein: CASSLVGDTQYF.

This clonotype was picked up many times. The V gene is TRBV2, the J gene TRBJ2-5; D call uncertain. Germline values: CDR1 SNHLY, CDR2 FYNNEI. This CDR3 comprises 13 residues. V dropped 3 bases and J dropped 3 bases, with 8 bases sitting between them. The CDR3 loop is CASSDRRKETQYF. DNA for the CDR3: TGTGCCAGCAGTGACAGGCGAAAAGAGACCCAGTACTTC.

This clonotype was observed many times. V and J are TRBV20-1 and TRBJ1-2; a weak D match, TRBD1 (5 bases). The CDR3 length is 16 residues. Germline assignment: CDR1 DFQATT and CDR2 SNEGSKA (reference sequence). V shed 4 bases and J shed 0 bases, with 18 bases lying between them. The CDR3 DNA reads TGCAGTGCTAACAGACAGTCCACATACTCTAACTATGGCTACACCTTC. This translates into CSANRQSTYSNYGYTF.

This clonotype was seen ten or more times. The chain recombines TRBV7-2 with TRBJ2-5, with 8 bases fitting TRBD2. V was clipped by 4 bases and J by 2 bases; unmatched bases: 6. The CDR3 loop spans 15 amino acids. Germline V gene lookup returns CDR1 SGHTA and CDR2 FQGNSA. CDR3 DNA: TGTGCCAGCAGCTGGCGGTCGGGGGGGCAAGAGACCCAGTACTTC. Translating it yields CASSWRSGGQETQYF.

This clonotype was counted many times. The chain couples TRBV20-1 to TRBJ1-1; 10 bases align to TRBD1. The CDR3 loop spans 16 amino acids. The germline V gene encodes CDR1 DFQATT and CDR2 SNEGSKA (reference sequence). V trimming: 0 bases; J trimming: 7 bases; junction bases outside the gene matches: 11. CDR3 coding DNA: TGCAGTGCTAGAGATAACCGACACGGACAGGGGGGTGAAGCTTTCTTT. It is translated as CSARDNRHGQGGEAFF.

This clonotype came up many times. The chain recombines TRBV20-1 with TRBJ1-4; D unclear. This CDR3 has 16 amino acids. CDR1 DFQATT and CDR2 SNEGSKA come from the germline V gene (reference sequence). Trimming stripped 6 bases from V and 3 bases from J, with 20 bases between. The CDR3 region has the DNA TGCAGTGCCCAGAGTTGGGCCGGCGGGCCTAATGAAAAACTGTTTTTT. Translating gives CSAQSWAGGPNEKLFF.

Ten or more counts support this clonotype. The chain recombines TRBV27 with TRBJ2-1; 11 positions agree with TRBD2. This CDR3 region has 16 residues. Trimming took 3 bases from V and 7 from J; bases not matched to a gene: 8. Germline assignment: CDR1 MNHEY and CDR2 SMNVEV (reference sequence). The CDR3 spells CASSFFGTSGRNEQFF. The DNA of the CDR3 is TGTGCCAGCAGTTTTTTCGGGACTAGCGGTAGGAATGAGCAGTTCTTC.

This clonotype was observed at least ten times. This chain uses TRBV7-9 with TRBJ1-2; 9 bases are a match to TRBD1. The germline gives CDR1 SEHNR, CDR2 FQNEAQ (reference sequence). Unmatched junction bases numbered 13, after V lost 9 bases and J lost 5 bases. The CDR3 has 15 residues. This CDR3 is CASLGQGYLGYGYTF. The CDR3 DNA reads TGTGCCAGTCTAGGACAGGGGTACCTGGGTTATGGCTACACCTTC.

The gene calls are TRBV12-3 or TRBV12-4 and TRBJ1-6; 7 nucleotides align to TRBD1. Trimming at V came to 6 bases and at J to 12 bases, leaving 5 bases not matched to a gene. The CDR3 runs to 12 residues. CDR3 residues: CASSQQGLPLHF. The CDR3, as DNA: TGTGCCAGCAGCCAACAGGGGTTACCCCTCCACTTT.

In its sample, this clonotype was seen many times. The chain uses TRBV20-1 and TRBJ2-7; TRBD1 aligns across 9 bases. Trimming took 5 bases from V and 4 from J; bases not matched to a gene: 9. The CDR3 spans 14 residues. Germline CDR1 and CDR2: DFQATT and SNEGSKA (reference sequence). The CDR3 sequence is CSAQEGTGWYEQYF. The CDR3 DNA reads TGCAGTGCTCAAGAGGGGACAGGGTGGTACGAGCAGTACTTC.

In its sample, this clonotype was seen many times. The V gene is TRBV5-5, the J gene TRBJ2-1, with no clear D. V was clipped by 7 bases and J by 5 bases, with 13 bases between them. CDR3 length: 13 amino acids. Per germline, CDR1 SGHKS and CDR2 YYEKEE (reference sequence). As DNA, the CDR3 is TGTGCCAGCGGCCGATGGAGCAACAATGAGCAGTTCTTC. It codes for CASGRWSNNEQFF. The full variable domain, completed using reference TRBV5-5 and TRBJ2-1, is DAGVTQSPTHLIKTRGQQVTLRCSPISGHKSVSWYQQVLGQGPQFIFQYYEKEERGRGNFPDRFSARQFPNYSSELNVNALLLGDSALYLCASGRWSNNEQFFGPGTRLTVL.

This clonotype was observed many times. V is TRBV12-3 or TRBV12-4 and J is TRBJ1-2, with a possible D match to TRBD1 (5 bases). The CDR3 covers 14 residues. Trimming took off 5 bases at V and 5 bases at J, with 15 bases between the two ends. The CDR3 coding sequence is TGTGCCAGCAGTGTAACAGGATGGAGATATGGCTACACCTTC. It translates to CASSVTGWRYGYTF.

This clonotype was detected only a few times. J is TRBJ2-1 and V is TRBV12-3 or TRBV12-4; D not resolved. This CDR3 has 14 residues. V was pared by 6 bases and J by 0 bases, with 9 bases between. CDR3 protein: CASRTVSSYNEQFF. CDR3 DNA sequence: TGTGCCAGCAGGACGGTAAGCTCCTACAATGAGCAGTTCTTC.

This clonotype was seen only a few times. The chain carries TRBV7-6 and TRBJ2-3; D possibly corresponds to TRBD1 (5 bases). Trimming took 5 bases from V and 4 from J, leaving 10 bases between them. CDR3 length equals 13 residues. Germline lookup yields CDR1 SGHVS and CDR2 FNYEAQ. CDR3 in DNA: TGTGCCAGCAGCCCCCCAGGGTCAGATACGCAGTATTTT. Its translation: CASSPPGSDTQYF.

For the CDR3, the DNA is TGTGCCAGCAGTTTAGGAGGGTACTATGGCTACACCTTC. Its protein is CASSLGGYYGYTF. The V and J genes are TRBV28 and TRBJ1-2; no reliable D call. Trimming removed 2 bases at V and 3 bases at J, with 7 bases between. This CDR3 has 13 residues. From germline, CDR1 is MDHEN and CDR2 SYDVKM.